The entry below describes one T cell receptor (beta chain). Its antigen is unidentified. The entry originates in a study of vaccination effects on CD4 cells after COVID-19. Some clones are missing from TCRdb's copy, which holds only in-frame ones; the method was immunoSEQ multiplex PCR. This table has some 40,000 clones, roughly 66% appearing once. ViraFEST assay sequencing came after antigen-specific CD4+ T cells were expanded with viral peptide pools. Culture proceeded for under twelve days, and CD4+ T cells were then isolated. Confirmation by PCR established that the person had SARS-CoV-2 infection between March and December 2020. After approximately 2 million PBMC were placed in each well, they were cultured with around 10 IU/ml IL-2 and approximately 9.7 ug/ml peptides. The material was CD4+ T cells from PBMCs cultured with a peptide pool, obtained before COVID-19 vaccination. This TCR came from a human donor who had a prior SARS-CoV-2 infection.

The CDR3 loop reads CASTRDSSYGYTF. CDR3 DNA: TGTGCCAGTACCCGGGACAGCTCCTATGGCTACACCTTC. The chain carries TRBV19 and TRBJ1-2, with 7 bases that match TRBD1. Trimming took 7 bases from V and 4 from J; bases not matched to a gene: 6. Germline V gives CDR1 LNHDA, CDR2 SQIVND (reference sequence). This CDR3 is built from 13 residues.